The sequence of this T cell receptor beta chain was determined in a study of siplizumab effects on memory and regulatory T cells. A note on this clone: The antigen remains undetermined. One junction end does not reproduce the germline sequence, and a read error may be involved.

Germline CDR1 and CDR2: MNHNS and SASEGT. The length of the CDR3 is 15 residues. Some clones are missing from TCRdb's copy, which holds only in-frame ones; the method was immunoSEQ multiplex PCR. The repertoire holds over 35,000 clones, roughly 90% seen once, with 0.25% in the top ten. Whole-study results and caveats: With siplizumab, Treg-derived clones averaged about 70% of mappable alloreactive CD4+ clones, versus roughly 27% in controls.

This chain uses TRBV6-1 with TRBJ1-2; no definite D call. Sequencing was performed on naive CD4+ T cells sorted from blood. The TCR was taken from a human donor in good health. The CDR3 sequence is CASSEVASNYYGYTF. CDR3 nucleotides: TGTGCCAGCAGCGAAGTGGCCTCAAATTACTATGGCTACACCTTC.